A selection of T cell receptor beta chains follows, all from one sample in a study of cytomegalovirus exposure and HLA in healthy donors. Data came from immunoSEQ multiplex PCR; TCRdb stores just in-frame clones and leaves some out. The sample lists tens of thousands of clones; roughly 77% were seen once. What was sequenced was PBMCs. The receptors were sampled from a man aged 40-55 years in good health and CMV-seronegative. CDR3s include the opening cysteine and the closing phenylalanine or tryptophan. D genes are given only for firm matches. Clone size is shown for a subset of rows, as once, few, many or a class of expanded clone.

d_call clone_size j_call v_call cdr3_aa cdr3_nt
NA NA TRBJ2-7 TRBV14 CASSQDIGVSYEQYF TGTGCCAGCAGCCAAGATATAGGGGTATCCTACGAGCAGTACTTC
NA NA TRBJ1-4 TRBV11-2 CASSRREVEKLFF TGTGCCAGCAGCCGCCGGGAGGTTGAAAAACTGTTTTTT
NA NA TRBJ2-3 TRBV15 CATSRVEGGRMTQYF TGTGCCACCAGCAGAGTTGAGGGTGGGAGGATGACGCAGTATTTT
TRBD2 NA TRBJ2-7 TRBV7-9 CASSPRTSERYEQYF TGTGCCAGCAGCCCCCGGACTAGCGAACGATACGAGCAGTACTTC
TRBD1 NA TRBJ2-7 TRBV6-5 CASSHDRGHEQYF TGTGCCAGCAGTCACGACAGGGGGCACGAGCAGTACTTC
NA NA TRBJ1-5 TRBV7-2 CASSWGGGLNQPQHF TGTGCCAGCAGCTGGGGAGGAGGTTTGAATCAGCCCCAGCATTTT
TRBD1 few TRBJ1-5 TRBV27 CASSSGGQHLYQPQHF TGTGCCAGCAGTTCAGGGGGGCAGCACCTTTATCAGCCCCAGCATTTT
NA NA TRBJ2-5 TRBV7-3 CASSLIWGGQETQYF TGTGCCAGCAGCTTAATTTGGGGGGGGCAGGAGACCCAGTACTTC
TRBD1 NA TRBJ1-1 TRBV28 CASSTRTGWSEAFF TGTGCCAGCAGTACCCGGACAGGGTGGTCTGAAGCTTTCTTT
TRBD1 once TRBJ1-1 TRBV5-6 CASRWTGGVPEAFF TGTGCCAGCAGATGGACAGGGGGCGTTCCCGAAGCTTTCTTT
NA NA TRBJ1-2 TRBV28 CASSLPRTQNYGYTF TGTGCCAGCAGTTTACCCCGGACACAAAACTATGGCTACACCTTC
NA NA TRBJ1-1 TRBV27 CASSPATANTEAFF TGTGCCAGCAGTCCAGCGACAGCGAACACTGAAGCTTTCTTT
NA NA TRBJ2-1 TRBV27 CASRPRVRGIRYNEQFF TGTGCCAGCAGGCCTAGGGTCCGGGGTATTCGGTACAATGAGCAGTTCTTC
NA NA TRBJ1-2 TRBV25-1 CASSEGGYGYTF TGTGCCAGCAGTGAAGGAGGGTATGGCTACACCTTC
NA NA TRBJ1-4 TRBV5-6 CASSYRNEKLFF TGTGCCAGCAGCTACCGGAATGAAAAACTGTTTTTT
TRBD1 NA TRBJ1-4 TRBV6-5 CASSYSGQGGEKLFF TGTGCCAGCAGTTACTCTGGGCAGGGGGGAGAAAAACTGTTTTTT
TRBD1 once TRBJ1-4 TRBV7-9 CASSVGQAGSEKLFF TGTGCCAGCAGCGTAGGACAGGCCGGCAGTGAAAAACTGTTTTTT
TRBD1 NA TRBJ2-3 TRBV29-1 CSVVPGTGHLF TGCAGCGTTGTCCCTGGGACAGGGCATCTTTTT
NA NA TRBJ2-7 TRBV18 CASSPPSVSDQYF TGTGCCAGCTCACCACCGTCGGTGTCCGATCAGTACTTC
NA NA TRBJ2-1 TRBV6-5 CASSYGESYNEQFF TGTGCCAGCAGTTACGGGGAGAGTTACAATGAGCAGTTCTTC
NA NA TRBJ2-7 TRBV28 CASSLPRTRVSPNSYEQYF TGTGCCAGCAGTTTACCCCGGACAAGGGTTTCACCTAACTCCTACGAGCAGTACTTC
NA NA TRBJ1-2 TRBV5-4 CASSLQTTPNYGYTF TGTGCCAGCAGCTTACAGACGACACCTAACTATGGCTACACCTTC
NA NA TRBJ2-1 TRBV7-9 CASSQKFDEQFF TGTGCCAGCAGCCAGAAGTTCGATGAGCAGTTCTTC
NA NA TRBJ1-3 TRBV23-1 CATPGSTGNTIYF TGCGCTACGCCCGGGAGTACTGGAAACACCATATATTTT
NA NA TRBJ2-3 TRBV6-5 CASSSADTQYF TGTGCCAGCAGTTCCGCAGATACGCAGTATTTT
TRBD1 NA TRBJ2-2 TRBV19 CASSIWQGADGELFF TGTGCCAGTAGTATTTGGCAGGGGGCTGACGGGGAGCTGTTTTTT
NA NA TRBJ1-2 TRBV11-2 CASSSFRDTITNYGYTF TGTGCCAGCAGCTCCTTCCGGGACACTATAACGAACTATGGCTACACCTTC
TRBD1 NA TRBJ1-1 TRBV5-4 CASSQDRVNTEAFF TGTGCCAGCAGCCAGGACAGGGTTAACACTGAAGCTTTCTTT
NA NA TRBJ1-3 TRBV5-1 CASSLEFSGNTIYF TGCGCCAGCAGCTTAGAGTTCTCTGGAAACACCATATATTTT
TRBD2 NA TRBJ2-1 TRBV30 CAWGFNPGTNAFF TGTGCCTGGGGTTTCAATCCCGGGACTAATGCGTTCTTC
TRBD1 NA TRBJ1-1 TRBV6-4 CASSLTGADTEAFF TGTGCCAGCAGCCTAACAGGGGCGGACACTGAAGCTTTCTTT
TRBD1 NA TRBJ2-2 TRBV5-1 CASSLSPGQGAGELFF TGCGCCAGCAGCTTGTCCCCGGGACAGGGGGCCGGGGAGCTGTTTTTT
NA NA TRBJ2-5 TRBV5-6 CASSQQETQYF TGTGCCAGCAGCCAGCAAGAGACCCAGTACTTC
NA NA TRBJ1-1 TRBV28 CASSSTPGVGVRSGPEAFF TGTGCCAGCAGTTCCACCCCCGGGGTTGGGGTTAGGAGTGGGCCTGAAGCTTTCTTT
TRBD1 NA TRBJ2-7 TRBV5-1 CASSLGQGAREQYF TGCGCCAGCAGCTTGGGGCAGGGGGCGAGGGAGCAGTACTTC